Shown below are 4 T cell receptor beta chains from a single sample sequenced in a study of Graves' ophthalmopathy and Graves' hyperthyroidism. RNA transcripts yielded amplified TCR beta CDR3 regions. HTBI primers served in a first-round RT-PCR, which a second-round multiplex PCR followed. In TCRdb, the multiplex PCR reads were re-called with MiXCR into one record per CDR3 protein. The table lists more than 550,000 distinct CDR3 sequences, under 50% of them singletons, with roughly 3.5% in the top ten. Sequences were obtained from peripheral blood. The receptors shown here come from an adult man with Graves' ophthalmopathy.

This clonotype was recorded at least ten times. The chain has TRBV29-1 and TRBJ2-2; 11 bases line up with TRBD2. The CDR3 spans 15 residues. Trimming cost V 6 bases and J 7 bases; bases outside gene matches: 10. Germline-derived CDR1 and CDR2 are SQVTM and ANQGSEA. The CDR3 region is CSVILAGGIVGELFF. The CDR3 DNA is TGCAGCGTGATTCTAGCGGGAGGCATCGTCGGGGAGCTGTTTTTT.

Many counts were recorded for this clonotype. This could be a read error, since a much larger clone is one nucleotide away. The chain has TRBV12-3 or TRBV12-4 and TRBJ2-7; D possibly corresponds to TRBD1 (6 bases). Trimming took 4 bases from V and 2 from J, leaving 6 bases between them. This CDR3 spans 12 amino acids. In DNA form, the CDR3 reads TGTGCCAGCAGTTGGACAGCCTACGAGCAGTACTTC. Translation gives CASSWTAYEQYF.

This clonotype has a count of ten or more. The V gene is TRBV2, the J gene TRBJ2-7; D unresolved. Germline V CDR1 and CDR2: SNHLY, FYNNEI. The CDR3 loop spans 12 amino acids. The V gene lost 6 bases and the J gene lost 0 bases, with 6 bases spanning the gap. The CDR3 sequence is CASSGSSYEQYF. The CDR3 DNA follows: TGTGCCAGCAGCGGCAGCTCCTACGAGCAGTACTTC.

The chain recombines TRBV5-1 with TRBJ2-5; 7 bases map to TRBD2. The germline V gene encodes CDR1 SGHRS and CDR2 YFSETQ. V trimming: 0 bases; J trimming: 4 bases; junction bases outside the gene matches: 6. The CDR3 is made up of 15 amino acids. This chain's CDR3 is CASSLGAGEAETQYF. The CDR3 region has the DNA TGCGCCAGCAGCTTGGGTGCGGGGGAGGCAGAGACCCAGTACTTC.